This T cell receptor beta chain was sequenced in a study of shared clonotypes between healthy human individuals. Study-wide results and caveats: Researchers sampled blood only, noting tissue repertoires likely differ. Memory subsets generally showed smaller estimated richness than naive subsets did.

CD4+ cell separation produced CD45RA+ naive and CD45RA-negative memory subsets. Germline V lookup: CDR1 SGHTA, CDR2 FQGTGA. This CDR3 has 17 residues. The V gene end was trimmed by 5 bases and the J gene end by 5 bases; junction bases not matched to a gene: 11. Details on this clone: What it binds is unknown.

Source study methods: With immunoSEQ giving junction-only sequences and no quality scores, filtering differed. Libraries were prepared by immunoSEQ multiplex PCR; TCRdb keeps only in-frame clonotypes and omits some of them. V, J and clone size are taken as reported in that table, and D and trimming were inferred from the DNA itself. The data contain 730,000 or so clones, approximately 75% of them singletons. The chain couples TRBV7-3 to TRBJ2-2, with 10 bases lining up with TRBD2. The sequencing sample was made of memory CD4+ T cells sorted from blood. As for subset: CD45RA-negative fraction. This TCR was recovered from a woman under 40 in good health. CDR3 protein: CASSVLRTSGGTGELFF. CDR3 bases: TGTGCCAGCAGCGTTCTGAGGACTAGCGGAGGGACCGGGGAGCTGTTTTTT.